The clone carrying this T cell receptor beta chain was recorded a few times. This entry comes from a study of T cell responses to AZD1222 COVID-19 vaccine. The assay was immunoSEQ multiplex PCR, and TCRdb's table has in-frame clones only and misses some. The repertoire holds roughly 120,000 clones, more than 85% seen once, with around 9.4% in the top ten. V lost 2 bases and J 3 bases, leaving 8 bases between the germline ends. Per germline, CDR1 MDHEN and CDR2 SYDVKM. The CDR3 is 13 amino acids. This chain connects TRBV28 to TRBJ2-7, with D unresolved. The origin of this receptor is an adult in good health. This specimen was peripheral blood, taken on day 0 of AZD1222 vaccination. DNA of the CDR3: TGTGCCAGCAGTTTAGAGCAGGTCTACGAGCAGTACTTC. Protein product: CASSLEQVYEQYF.